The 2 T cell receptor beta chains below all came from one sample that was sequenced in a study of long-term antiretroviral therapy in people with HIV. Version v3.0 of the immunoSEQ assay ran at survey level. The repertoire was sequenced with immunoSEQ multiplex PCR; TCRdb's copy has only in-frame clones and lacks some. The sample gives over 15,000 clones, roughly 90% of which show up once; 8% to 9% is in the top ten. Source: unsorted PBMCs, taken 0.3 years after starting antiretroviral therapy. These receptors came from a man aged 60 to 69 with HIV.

In nucleotides, the CDR3 is TGTGCCAGCAGCCCATACAACTACAATGAGCAGTTCTTC. Its protein product is CASSPYNYNEQFF. The chain couples TRBV13 to TRBJ2-1; no clear D. Germline values: CDR1 PRHDT, CDR2 FYEKMQ (reference sequence). The germline V and J ends were trimmed by 5 bases and 3 bases, with 8 bases remaining between them. The CDR3 extends over 13 amino acids.

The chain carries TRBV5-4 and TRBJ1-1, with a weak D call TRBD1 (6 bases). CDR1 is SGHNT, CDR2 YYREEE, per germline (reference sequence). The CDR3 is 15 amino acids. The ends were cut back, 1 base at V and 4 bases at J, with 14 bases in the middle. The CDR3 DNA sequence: TGTGCCAGCAGCTTGAAGGGGGGAATGGGCACTGAAGCTTTCTTT. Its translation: CASSLKGGMGTEAFF.